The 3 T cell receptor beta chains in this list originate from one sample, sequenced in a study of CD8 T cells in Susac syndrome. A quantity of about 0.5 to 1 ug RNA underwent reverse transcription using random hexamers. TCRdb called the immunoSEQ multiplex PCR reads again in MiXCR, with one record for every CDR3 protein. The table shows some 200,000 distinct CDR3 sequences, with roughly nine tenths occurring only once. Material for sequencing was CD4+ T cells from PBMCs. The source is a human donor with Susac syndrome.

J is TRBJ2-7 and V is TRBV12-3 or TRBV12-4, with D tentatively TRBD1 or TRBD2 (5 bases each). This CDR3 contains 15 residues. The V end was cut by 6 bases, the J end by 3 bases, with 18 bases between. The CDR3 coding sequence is TGTGCCAGCAGACTATCCGGGACGGCCGTCTACGAGCAGTACTTC. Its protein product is CASRLSGTAVYEQYF.

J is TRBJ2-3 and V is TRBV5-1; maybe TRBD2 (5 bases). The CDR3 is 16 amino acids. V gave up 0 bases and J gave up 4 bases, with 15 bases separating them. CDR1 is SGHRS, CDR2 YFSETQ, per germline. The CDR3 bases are TGCGCCAGCAGCTTGGAATTGCGGGCTAATTCAGATACGCAGTATTTT. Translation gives CASSLELRANSDTQYF.

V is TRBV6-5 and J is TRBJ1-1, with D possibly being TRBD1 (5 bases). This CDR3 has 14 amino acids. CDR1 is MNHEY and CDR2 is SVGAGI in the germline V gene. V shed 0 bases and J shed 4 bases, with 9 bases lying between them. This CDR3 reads CASSYSWQGTEAFF. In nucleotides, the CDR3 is TGTGCCAGCAGTTACTCCTGGCAGGGCACTGAAGCTTTCTTT.